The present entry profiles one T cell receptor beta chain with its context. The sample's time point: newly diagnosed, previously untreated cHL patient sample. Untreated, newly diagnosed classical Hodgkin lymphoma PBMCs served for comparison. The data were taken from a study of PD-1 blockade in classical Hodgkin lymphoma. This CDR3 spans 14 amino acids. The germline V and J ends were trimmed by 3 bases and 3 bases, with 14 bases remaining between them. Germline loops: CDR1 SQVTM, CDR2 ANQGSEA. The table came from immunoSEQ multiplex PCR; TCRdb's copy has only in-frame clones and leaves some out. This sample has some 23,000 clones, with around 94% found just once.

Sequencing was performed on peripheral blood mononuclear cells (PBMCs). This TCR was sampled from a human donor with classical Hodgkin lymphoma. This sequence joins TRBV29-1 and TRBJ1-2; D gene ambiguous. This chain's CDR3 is CSVEAGAGDYGYTF. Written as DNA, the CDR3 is TGCAGCGTTGAGGCGGGTGCAGGCGACTATGGCTACACCTTC. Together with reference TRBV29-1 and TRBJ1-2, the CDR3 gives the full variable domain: SAVISQKPSRDICQRGTSLTIQCQVDSQVTMMFWYRQQPGQSLTLIATANQGSEATYESGFVIDKFPISRPNLTFSTLTVSNMSPEDSSIYLCSVEAGAGDYGYTFGSGTRLTVV.